This is a list of T cell receptor beta chains from one sample in a study of cytomegalovirus exposure and HLA in healthy donors. Clones were read by immunoSEQ multiplex PCR, and TCRdb kept only the in-frame ones, dropping some. Among tens of thousands of clones listed, about four fifths were seen once. Sequences were obtained from PBMCs. The receptors originated from a woman aged 35 to 49 in good health and CMV-seropositive. CDR3s include the opening cysteine and the closing phenylalanine or tryptophan. A D gene is named only where the DNA matches it firmly. Clone sizes are given selectively: once, few, many, or a class where the clone is expanded.

v_call	d_call	clone_size	j_call	cdr3_nt	cdr3_aa
TRBV19	NA	NA	TRBJ1-1	TGTGCCAGTAGTACCGTCCTCACTGAAGCTTTCTTT	CASSTVLTEAFF
TRBV5-1	TRBD2	NA	TRBJ2-5	TGCGCCAGCAGCTTGGGACTAGCGGGGGCGTACCAAGAGACCCAGTACTTC	CASSLGLAGAYQETQYF
TRBV6-1	TRBD1	few	TRBJ1-4	TGTGCCAGCAGTGTTTCAGGGGGAAAAAATGAAAAACTGTTTTTT	CASSVSGGKNEKLFF
TRBV7-2	NA	NA	TRBJ1-1	TGTGCCAGCAGCTTAGAACCCGGGAACACTGAAGCTTTCTTT	CASSLEPGNTEAFF
TRBV5-6	TRBD2	NA	TRBJ2-7	TGTGCCAGCAGCGCTAGCGGACTTGCCTACGAGCAGTACTTC	CASSASGLAYEQYF
TRBV4-1	TRBD1	NA	TRBJ1-1	TGCGCCAGCAGCCAAGATCCGACAGGGCGCACTGAAGCTTTCTTT	CASSQDPTGRTEAFF
TRBV6-5	NA	NA	TRBJ1-5	TGTGCCAGCAGTTACTCGAGCGGGCAGCCGAATCAGCCCCAGCATTTT	CASSYSSGQPNQPQHF
TRBV27	TRBD1	NA	TRBJ1-1	TGTGCCAGCAGTTCAATTCCAAGGACAGGGGTTAACACTGAAGCTTTCTTT	CASSSIPRTGVNTEAFF
TRBV11-2	NA	NA	TRBJ1-6	TGTGCCAGCAGCCGTACCTCAGGACTACAGTTCCTCCACTTT	CASSRTSGLQFLHF
TRBV4-3	TRBD2	NA	TRBJ2-5	TGCGCCAGCAGCCAAGTGGGCAGCGGGAGGATTCAAGAGACCCAGTACTTC	CASSQVGSGRIQETQYF
TRBV5-1	NA	NA	TRBJ2-3	TGCGCCAGCAGCATGGGACTTCCAAGCACAGATACGCAGTATTTT	CASSMGLPSTDTQYF
TRBV6-1	NA	NA	TRBJ1-1	TGTGCCAGCAGTGAAACGGCGGGGGTGAACACTGAAGCTTTCTTT	CASSETAGVNTEAFF
TRBV6-5	TRBD1	NA	TRBJ1-1	TGTGCCAGCAGTTACTTACGGACAGGGAAGGACACTGAAGCTTTCTTT	CASSYLRTGKDTEAFF
TRBV6-5	NA	NA	TRBJ1-1	TGTGCCAGCAGTTCCGGGGAGTACACTGAAGCTTTCTTT	CASSSGEYTEAFF
TRBV5-4	TRBD2	NA	TRBJ2-3	TGTGCCAGCAGCTCCCCTAGCGGGGACTACACAGATACGCAGTATTTT	CASSSPSGDYTDTQYF
TRBV15	TRBD1	NA	TRBJ2-5	TGTACCACCAGCACAACAACAGGGGAAGAGACCCAGTACTTC	CTTSTTTGEETQYF
TRBV7-8	TRBD2	NA	TRBJ2-1	TGTGCCAGCAGCTTAGGAGGGCTAGCGGGCAATGAGCAGTTCTTC	CASSLGGLAGNEQFF
TRBV2	NA	NA	TRBJ1-5	TGTGCCAGCAGACAACTTAATAGCAATCAGCCTCAGCATTTT	CASRQLNSNQPQHF
TRBV6-1	NA	NA	TRBJ2-3	TGTGCCAGCAGTCTTAGCAGGGCAAGCACAGATACGCAGTATTTT	CASSLSRASTDTQYF
TRBV28	TRBD1	NA	TRBJ2-7	TGTGCCAGCAGTTTCACAGGGGGTAAACCCTCCTACGAGCAGTACTTC	CASSFTGGKPSYEQYF
TRBV6-1	TRBD1	NA	TRBJ1-6	TGTGCCAGCAGTGCCCGGACAGGGGGGAGTAATTCACCCCTCCACTTT	CASSARTGGSNSPLHF
TRBV9	NA	NA	TRBJ1-4	TGTGCCAGCAGCGTAGGTGGGGGGAATAATGAAAAACTGTTTTTT	CASSVGGGNNEKLFF
TRBV2	NA	few	TRBJ2-5	TGTGCCAGCAGTAAAGCTCGCGGAGAGACCCAGTACTTC	CASSKARGETQYF
TRBV15	TRBD1	NA	TRBJ2-2	TGTGCCACCAGCGGGGACAGGAACACCGGGGAGCTGTTTTTT	CATSGDRNTGELFF
TRBV19	NA	NA	TRBJ1-1	TGTGCCAGTAGTATAAGGGGAGGCGGTGAAGCTTTCTTT	CASSIRGGGEAFF
TRBV7-7	NA	NA	TRBJ2-7	TGTGCTAGCAGCTTAGACGAGGGAAGGGAGCAGTACTTC	CASSLDEGREQYF
TRBV5-8	NA	once	TRBJ2-7	TGTGCCAGCAGCTTGGTGGGACAACCATACGAGCAGTACTTC	CASSLVGQPYEQYF
TRBV7-9	NA	few	TRBJ2-2	TGTGCCAGCAGCTTTCTCTATTTCGGGGTCCAAGACACCGGGGAGCTGTTTTTT	CASSFLYFGVQDTGELFF
TRBV6-5	NA	NA	TRBJ1-1	TGTGCCAGCAAAAGGGGAAGCACTGAAGCTTTCTTT	CASKRGSTEAFF
TRBV6-5	NA	once	TRBJ2-3	TGTGCCACCTCCCCCGGGGCAGATACGCAGTATTTT	CATSPGADTQYF
TRBV4-3	TRBD2	NA	TRBJ2-7	TGCGCCAGCAGCCTAAAGCTAGCGGCATACGAGCAGTACTTC	CASSLKLAAYEQYF
TRBV4-3	TRBD1	NA	TRBJ2-1	TGCGCCAGCAGCCAAGTCCCGGGACAGACATACAATGAGCAGTTCTTC	CASSQVPGQTYNEQFF
TRBV4-2	TRBD1	NA	TRBJ1-2	TGTGCCAGCAGCCAAGAGTCAGGGGGCGCTGGCTACACCTTC	CASSQESGGAGYTF
TRBV7-2	TRBD2	NA	TRBJ2-7	TGTGCCAGCAGCTTAAGGCTAGCGGGGCCCTACGAGCAGTACTTC	CASSLRLAGPYEQYF
TRBV19	NA	NA	TRBJ1-5	TGTGCCAGTAGTATTTGGGGTCGGGGGCAGCCCCAGCATTTT	CASSIWGRGQPQHF
TRBV2	TRBD2	NA	TRBJ2-7	TGTGCCGGAGACGGGGGGTCCCGACGCGGCGAGCAGTACTTC	CAGDGGSRRGEQYF
TRBV5-1	NA	NA	TRBJ2-1	TGCGCCAGCAGCTTGGCCCCGAGCCAGGATGAGCAGTTCTTC	CASSLAPSQDEQFF